One and the same sample provided the 18 T cell receptor beta chains below, sequenced in a study of T-cell reconstitution after alpha-beta-depleted transplantation in children. During its preparation, the TCRbeta library received unique molecular identifiers. MiXCR, run by TCRdb on the PCR reads, gives a single entry per CDR3 protein. The sample has 490,000 or so distinct CDR3 sequences; about 10% are singletons. Source: PBMCs, taken before TCRalphabeta/CD19-depleted stem cell transplant. These receptors were taken from a child aged 2 to 15 with inherited bone marrow failure, due to receive a stem cell transplant.

This clonotype came up many times. The chain is built from TRBV10-2 and TRBJ2-7, with 8 bases that match TRBD2. The CDR3 loop spans 17 amino acids. Germline CDR1 WSHSY, CDR2 SAAADI. Trimming cost V 2 bases and J 2 bases; bases outside gene matches: 11. The CDR3 protein is CASSEPGRLAGTYEQYF. CDR3 nucleotides: TGCGCCAGCAGTGAGCCGGGGCGGCTAGCGGGCACCTACGAGCAGTACTTC.

This clonotype was recorded at least ten times. The DNA of the CDR3 is TGTGCCAGTAGTATTGGTGGTGGCAATGAGCAGTTCTTC. Translation gives CASSIGGGNEQFF. The chain has TRBV19 and TRBJ2-1; D is unclear. The CDR3 runs to 13 residues. Germline CDR1 reads LNHDA; CDR2 reads SQIVND (reference sequence). V was cut by 3 bases and J by 6 bases, with 9 bases left in between.

This clonotype was detected many times. V gene TRBV6-5 combines with J gene TRBJ1-1; D unresolved. Germline V gives CDR1 MNHEY, CDR2 SVGAGI. The CDR3 consists of 11 residues. Trimming stripped 5 bases from V and 11 bases from J, with 12 bases between. The DNA for the CDR3 is TGTGCCAGCAGTACCGCAGGCGACGCTTTCTTT. Encoded protein: CASSTAGDAFF.

Many counts were recorded for this clonotype. The chain uses TRBV20-1 and TRBJ2-7, with 7 bases that match TRBD2. Losses at the gene ends were 2 bases for V and 3 bases for J; bases not matched to a gene: 7. Germline CDR1 is DFQATT and CDR2 is SNEGSKA (reference sequence). The CDR3 extends over 14 amino acids. The CDR3 DNA reads TGCAGTGCTAGAAGAAGCGGGGTCCTCTACGAGCAGTACTTC. The encoded protein is CSARRSGVLYEQYF.

This clonotype has a count of ten or more. J is TRBJ2-7 and V is TRBV29-1; either TRBD1 or TRBD2 may supply D (5 bases each). Trimming cost V 4 bases and J 2 bases, with 9 bases left between them. Germline V gene data show CDR1 as SQVTM and CDR2 as ANQGSEA. This CDR3 is built from 12 residues. The CDR3 DNA reads as TGCAGCGTTGGGGACGGTGCCTACGAGCAGTACTTC. Residues: CSVGDGAYEQYF.

The table lists this clonotype with many counts. V is TRBV11-2 and J is TRBJ2-7; D is tentatively TRBD1 or TRBD2 (6 bases each). The V gene's germline CDR1 is SGHAT and CDR2 FQNNGV. With 1 base removed from V and 5 bases from J, the gap between germline ends came to 15 bases. The CDR3 spans 15 residues. The CDR3 DNA reads as TGTGCCAGCAGCTTAGCAAGACAGGAGGGAAACGAGCAGTACTTC. Translated: CASSLARQEGNEQYF.

The chain recombines TRBV28 with TRBJ2-7, with a possible D match to TRBD2 (5 bases). This CDR3 has 15 amino acids. V was trimmed by 5 bases and J by 3 bases, leaving 17 bases between them. Germline CDR1 reads MDHEN; CDR2 reads SYDVKM. CDR3 sequence reads: CASSPLPGRGYEQYF. CDR3 nucleotide sequence: TGTGCCAGCAGTCCCCTTCCGGGGAGAGGCTACGAGCAGTACTTC.

To note about this clonotype: A read error is possible here, since a much larger clone lies one base away. The chain uses TRBV6-5 and TRBJ1-2; D gene ambiguous. The CDR3 has 15 residues. Deletions cut 4 bases from V and 4 bases from J, with 16 bases between. The germline gives CDR1 MNHEY, CDR2 SVGAGI. This CDR3 is CASSCSQARGYGYTF. The CDR3 DNA follows: TGTGCCAGCAGTTGCTCGCAGGCACGTGGCTATGGCTACACCTTC.

The V and J genes are TRBV12-3 or TRBV12-4 and TRBJ2-7; a weak D match, TRBD2 (6 bases). Trimming cost V 5 bases and J 2 bases, with 13 bases left between them. The CDR3 runs 14 residues. The CDR3 region is CASSPRGTAYEQYF. The CDR3 DNA follows: TGTGCCAGCAGTCCCCGGGGGACCGCCTACGAGCAGTACTTC.

This clonotype appeared many times. The chain is built from TRBV7-9 and TRBJ2-1; D is uncertain. V shed 1 base and J shed 8 bases, with 3 bases lying between them. Germline V gene lookup returns CDR1 SEHNR and CDR2 FQNEAQ (reference sequence). The CDR3 has 11 amino acids. The CDR3 region is CASSLDYEQFF. The CDR3 DNA follows: TGTGCCAGCAGCTTAGACTATGAGCAGTTCTTC.

This clonotype showed up just a few times. The chain joins TRBV29-1 to TRBJ2-2; 7 bases are shared with TRBD2. The V segment lost 7 bases and the J segment 0 bases; nucleotides outside the gene matches: 5. The CDR3 loop spans 14 amino acids. Germline V gene data show CDR1 as SQVTM and CDR2 as ANQGSEA. The CDR3 loop is CSGRGDSNTGELFF. DNA for the CDR3: TGCAGCGGCCGGGGGGACTCGAACACCGGGGAGCTGTTTTTT.

The genes are TRBV4-1 and TRBJ2-1; the D is unclear. The CDR3 totals 13 residues. V lost 1 base to trimming and J lost 10 bases, with 11 bases between them. The germline gives CDR1 MGHRA, CDR2 YSYEKL. The CDR3 region has the DNA TGCGCCAGCAGCCAAGTCCTTTTGGAAGAGCAGTTCTTC. Protein product: CASSQVLLEEQFF.

This clonotype showed up many times. V usage is TRBV25-1 and J usage is TRBJ2-3; possibly TRBD2 for D (6 bases). This CDR3 is built from 14 residues. CDR1 MGHDK and CDR2 SYGVNS come from the germline V gene. The germline V and J ends were trimmed by 3 bases and 4 bases, with 11 bases remaining between them. The CDR3 reads CASSDRGSPDTQYF. The CDR3 nucleotides are TGTGCCAGCAGTGACCGGGGGAGCCCAGATACGCAGTATTTT. Looking up the rest from reference TRBV25-1 and TRBJ2-3 gives the full variable domain: EADIYQTPRYLVIGTGKKITLECSQTMGHDKMYWYQQDPGMELHLIHYSYGVNSTEKGDLSSESTVSRIRTEHFPLTLESARPSHTSQYLCASSDRGSPDTQYFGPGTRLTVL.

This clonotype was seen ten or more times. The chain employs TRBV20-1 and TRBJ2-3; unclear D gene. The CDR3 sequence is 11 residues long. Deletions cut 2 bases from V and 6 bases from J, with 6 bases between. Per germline, CDR1 DFQATT and CDR2 SNEGSKA (reference sequence). Written as DNA, the CDR3 is TGCAGTGCTAGACCCCCGGATACGCAGTATTTT. Protein sequence: CSARPPDTQYF.

The chain has TRBV20-1 and TRBJ2-5; possible D gene TRBD1, 6 bases. Germline values: CDR1 DFQATT, CDR2 SNEGSKA (reference sequence). The V end lost 0 bases, the J end lost 4 bases, and 15 bases lay between the germline ends. This CDR3 spans 15 amino acids. The CDR3 loop is CSARDLSGAGETQYF. In DNA form, the CDR3 reads TGCAGTGCTAGAGACCTTTCAGGGGCTGGAGAGACCCAGTACTTC.

This clonotype was observed at least ten times. The J gene is TRBJ2-5, the V gene TRBV27, with a possible D match to TRBD2 (6 bases). V lost 2 bases, J lost 1 base, and 11 bases lay in between. The CDR3 totals 15 residues. Germline V gene lookup returns CDR1 MNHEY and CDR2 SMNVEV (reference sequence). CDR3 amino acids: CASSLELAAQETQYF. The CDR3 DNA sequence: TGTGCCAGCAGTTTAGAGTTAGCGGCCCAAGAGACCCAGTACTTC.

This clonotype was observed many times. The chain recombines TRBV5-1 with TRBJ2-5, with 9 bases matching TRBD2. Losses at the gene ends were 4 bases for V and 4 bases for J; bases not matched to a gene: 8. Germline CDR1 is SGHRS and CDR2 is YFSETQ. This CDR3 contains 15 residues. The CDR3 DNA follows: TGCGCCAGCAGCGGGGCGGGAGGGCGCGGAGAGACCCAGTACTTC. Translation: CASSGAGGRGETQYF.

Concerning this clonotype: Just one base apart from a much larger clone, this may be a read error. The J gene is TRBJ2-1, the V gene TRBV3-1; D gene uncertain. CDR1 LGHDT and CDR2 YNNKEL come from the germline V gene (reference sequence). CDR3 length equals 11 residues. V dropped 3 bases and J dropped 6 bases, with 3 bases sitting between them. The CDR3 here is CASSHRNEQFF. CDR3 coding DNA: TGTGCCAGCAGCCATCGCAATGAGCAGTTCTTC.